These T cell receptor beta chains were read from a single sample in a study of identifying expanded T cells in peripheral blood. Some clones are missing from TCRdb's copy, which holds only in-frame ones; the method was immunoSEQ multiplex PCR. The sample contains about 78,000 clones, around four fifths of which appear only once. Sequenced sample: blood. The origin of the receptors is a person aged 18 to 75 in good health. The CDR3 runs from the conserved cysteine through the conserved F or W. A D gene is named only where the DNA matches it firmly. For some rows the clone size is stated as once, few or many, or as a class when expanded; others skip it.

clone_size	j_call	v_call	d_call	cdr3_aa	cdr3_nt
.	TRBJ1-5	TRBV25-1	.	CASSGSNQPQHF	TGTGCCAGCAGCGGGTCGAATCAGCCCCAGCATTTT
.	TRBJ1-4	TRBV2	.	CASSDRGANEKLFF	TGTGCCAGCAGTGACAGGGGAGCTAATGAAAAACTGTTTTTT
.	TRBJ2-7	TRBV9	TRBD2	CASNERGTTYEQYF	TGTGCCAGCAACGAGCGGGGGACGACCTACGAGCAGTACTTC
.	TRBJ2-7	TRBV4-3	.	CASSQDSQRVGSEQYF	TGCGCCAGCAGCCAAGATTCTCAGCGGGTGGGGTCCGAGCAGTACTTC
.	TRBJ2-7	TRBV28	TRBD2	CASSSPGLGDNYEQYF	TGTGCCAGCAGTTCGCCGGGACTAGGGGACAACTACGAGCAGTACTTC
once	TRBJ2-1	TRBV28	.	CASSLGRGEQFF	TGTGCCAGCAGTTTAGGCAGGGGTGAGCAGTTCTTC
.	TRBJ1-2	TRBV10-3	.	CAISELAGPRDGYTF	TGTGCCATCAGTGAGCTAGCCGGACCACGTGATGGCTACACCTTC
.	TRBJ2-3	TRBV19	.	CASTPDPTSVTDTQYF	TGTGCCAGCACCCCCGACCCAACCTCGGTCACAGATACGCAGTATTTT
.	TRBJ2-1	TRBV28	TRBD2	CASSLDGSELAGGNEQFF	TGTGCCAGCAGTTTAGATGGATCAGAACTAGCGGGAGGCAATGAGCAGTTCTTC
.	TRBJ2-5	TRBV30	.	CAWDVGRAAQETQYF	TGTGCCTGGGACGTTGGTAGGGCAGCACAAGAGACCCAGTACTTC
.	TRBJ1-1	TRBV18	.	CASSPPGLGDPEAFF	TGTGCCAGCTCACCACCGGGGTTAGGGGATCCGGAAGCTTTCTTT
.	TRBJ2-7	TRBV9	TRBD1	CASSINRDSPSYEQYF	TGTGCCAGCAGCATAAACCGGGACAGCCCTTCCTACGAGCAGTACTTC
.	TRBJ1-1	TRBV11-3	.	CASSFALNTEAFF	TGTGCCAGCAGCTTCGCCCTGAACACTGAAGCTTTCTTT
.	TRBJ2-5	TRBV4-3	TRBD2	CASSLGLATETQYF	TGCGCCAGCAGCCTGGGACTAGCTACGGAGACCCAGTACTTC
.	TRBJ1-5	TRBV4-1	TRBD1	CASSQEGTGIQPQHF	TGCGCCAGCAGCCAAGAGGGGACAGGGATTCAGCCCCAGCATTTT
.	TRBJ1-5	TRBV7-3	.	CASSLEGGGNQPQHF	TGTGCCAGCAGCTTAGAGGGGGGAGGCAATCAGCCCCAGCATTTT
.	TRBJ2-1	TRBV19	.	CASSIGGEIYNEQFF	TGTGCCAGTAGTATTGGTGGGGAAATCTACAATGAGCAGTTCTTC
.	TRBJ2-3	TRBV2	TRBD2	CASRATSGRTDTQYF	TGTGCCAGCAGGGCGACTAGCGGCCGCACAGATACGCAGTATTTT
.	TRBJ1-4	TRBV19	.	CASMGQGREKLFF	TGTGCCAGTATGGGGCAGGGACGTGAAAAACTGTTTTTT
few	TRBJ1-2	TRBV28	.	CASSLPRGAGYGYTF	TGTGCCAGCAGTTTACCCCGGGGCGCCGGATATGGCTACACCTTC
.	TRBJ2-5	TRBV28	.	CASSGIGGHLETQYF	TGTGCCAGCAGTGGAATCGGGGGGCATTTGGAGACCCAGTACTTC
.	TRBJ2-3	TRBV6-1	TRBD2	CASSATSGTDTQYF	TGTGCCAGCAGTGCCACTAGCGGCACAGATACGCAGTATTTT
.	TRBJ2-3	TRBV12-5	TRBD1	CASGWDSEGDTQYF	TGTGCTAGTGGTTGGGACAGTGAGGGGGATACGCAGTATTTT
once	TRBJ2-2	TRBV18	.	CASSPPGLLSWELFF	TGTGCCAGCTCACCACCTGGGTTGCTGTCTTGGGAGCTGTTTTTT
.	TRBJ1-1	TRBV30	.	CAWSVLRGTNTEAFF	TGTGCCTGGAGTGTACTGAGAGGCACGAACACTGAAGCTTTCTTT
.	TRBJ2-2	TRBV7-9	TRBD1	CASTLTGAGDAGELFF	TGTGCCAGCACGCTAACAGGGGCAGGGGATGCCGGGGAGCTGTTTTTT
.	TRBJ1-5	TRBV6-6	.	CAGGFGSVSNQPQHF	TGTGCCGGAGGTTTCGGGTCAGTGAGCAATCAGCCCCAGCATTTT
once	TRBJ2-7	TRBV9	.	CASSVGWKGGADEQYF	TGTGCCAGCAGCGTAGGATGGAAAGGGGGTGCCGACGAGCAGTACTTC
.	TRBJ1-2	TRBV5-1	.	CASSLAPNYDYGYTF	TGCGCCAGCAGCTTGGCGCCGAATTATGACTATGGCTACACCTTC
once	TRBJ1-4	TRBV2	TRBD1	CASRETGNEKLFF	TGTGCCAGCAGAGAGACAGGGAATGAAAAACTGTTTTTT
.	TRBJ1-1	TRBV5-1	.	CASSPRGTEAFF	TGCGCCAGCAGCCCCCGGGGCACTGAAGCTTTCTTT
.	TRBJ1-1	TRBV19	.	CASRRDTEAFF	TGTGCCAGTAGAAGAGACACTGAAGCTTTCTTT
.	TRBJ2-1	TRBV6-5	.	CASQFGRGRNEQFF	TGTGCCAGCCAATTCGGGCGGGGAAGGAATGAGCAGTTCTTC
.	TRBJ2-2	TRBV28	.	CASRASDRLNTGELFF	TGTGCCAGTCGGGCCTCGGACAGACTGAACACCGGGGAGCTGTTTTTT
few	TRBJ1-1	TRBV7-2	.	CASSPQGSTEAFF	TGTGCCAGCAGCCCACAGGGATCCACTGAAGCTTTCTTT
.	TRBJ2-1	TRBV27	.	CASSFPGVKQFF	TGTGCCAGCAGTTTTCCGGGCGTCAAGCAGTTCTTC
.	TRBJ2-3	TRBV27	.	CASSWGDTQYF	TGTGCCAGCAGCTGGGGGGATACGCAGTATTTT
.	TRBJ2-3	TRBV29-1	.	CSVEAPGGTDTQYF	TGCAGCGTTGAAGCCCCGGGAGGCACAGATACGCAGTATTTT
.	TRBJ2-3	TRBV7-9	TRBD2	CASTPGAGGRSDTQYF	TGTGCCAGCACCCCGGGAGCGGGAGGGCGGTCAGATACGCAGTATTTT
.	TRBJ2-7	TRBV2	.	CASRELSYEQYF	TGTGCCAGCAGGGAGTTGTCCTACGAGCAGTACTTC
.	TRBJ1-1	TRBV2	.	CASSEGAEVLAFF	TGTGCCAGCAGTGAAGGTGCAGAGGTCTTGGCTTTCTTT
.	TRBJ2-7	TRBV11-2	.	CASTGTSASYEQYF	TGTGCCAGCACCGGGACTTCGGCTTCCTACGAGCAGTACTTC
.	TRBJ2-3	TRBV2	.	CASSERDGSTDTQYF	TGTGCCAGCAGTGAGAGGGACGGGAGCACAGATACGCAGTATTTT
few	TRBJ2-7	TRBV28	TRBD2	CASTGLAGGPYSYEQYF	TGTGCCAGCACGGGACTAGCGGGAGGGCCATACTCCTACGAGCAGTACTTC
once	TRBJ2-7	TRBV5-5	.	CASSLAFSHEQYF	TGTGCCAGCAGCTTGGCGTTCTCCCACGAGCAGTACTTC
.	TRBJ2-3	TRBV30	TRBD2	CAWSVQRRASGPRADTQYF	TGTGCCTGGAGTGTACAAAGAAGGGCTAGCGGCCCCCGCGCAGATACGCAGTATTTT
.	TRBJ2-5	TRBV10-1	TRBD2	CASSDPTSGVAQETQYF	TGCGCCAGCAGCGACCCGACTAGCGGGGTAGCTCAAGAGACCCAGTACTTC
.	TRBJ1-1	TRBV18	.	CASSLLPQQGGTEAFF	TGTGCCAGCTCCCTCCTGCCCCAACAGGGAGGCACTGAAGCTTTCTTT
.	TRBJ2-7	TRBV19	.	CASSPLTRDGGYYEQYF	TGTGCCAGTAGTCCCTTGACCCGGGACGGAGGGTACTACGAGCAGTACTTC
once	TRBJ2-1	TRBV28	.	CASSLTVRGYEQFF	TGTGCCAGCAGTTTAACCGTTAGAGGATATGAGCAGTTCTTC
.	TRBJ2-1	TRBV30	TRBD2	CAWSSSLAGAYNEQFF	TGTGCCTGGAGTAGTTCGCTAGCGGGTGCCTACAATGAGCAGTTCTTC
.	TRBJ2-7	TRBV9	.	CASSVFPGNGYEQYF	TGTGCCAGCAGCGTGTTTCCAGGGAACGGCTACGAGCAGTACTTC
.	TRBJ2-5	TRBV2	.	CASSIVQETQYF	TGTGCCAGCAGTATCGTCCAAGAGACCCAGTACTTC
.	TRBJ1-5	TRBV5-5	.	CASSLVAGGNNQPQHF	TGTGCCAGCAGCTTGGTGGCAGGCGGAAACAATCAGCCCCAGCATTTT
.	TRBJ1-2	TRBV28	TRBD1	CASSATGGPSGYTF	TGTGCCAGCAGTGCCACAGGGGGCCCAAGTGGCTACACCTTC
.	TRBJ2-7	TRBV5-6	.	CASSLELDRREQYF	TGTGCCAGCAGCTTGGAACTCGATAGGAGGGAGCAGTACTTC
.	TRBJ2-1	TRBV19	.	CASSYDAGNEQFF	TGTGCCAGTAGCTATGACGCCGGGAACGAGCAGTTCTTC